This entry is about one TCR beta chain. Its matching antigen is unknown. TCRdb re-called the reads with MiXCR, one entry per CDR3 protein. The sample records a few hundred thousand distinct CDR3 sequences, more than 25% being singletons. This entry belongs to a study of T cell repertoires in cytomegalovirus infection. Study-wide results and limits: The study identified carriers of CMV plus the relevant HLA from cumulative public TCR beta family frequency.

The receptor was isolated from a human donor in good health (CMV status not recorded). Some clones in this sample may be carry-over from other donors' samples. The material sequenced was PBMCs.

This CDR3 reads CASSFHSNQPQHF. CDR3 nucleotide sequence: TGTGCCAGCAGTTTCCATAGCAATCAGCCCCAGCATTTT. V gene TRBV12-3 or TRBV12-4 combines with J gene TRBJ1-5; D is uncertain. CDR3 size: 13 residues. Trimming removed 3 bases at V and 0 bases at J, with 3 bases between.